Presented here are 5 T cell receptor beta chains from one specimen sequenced in a study of T cell responses to AZD1222 COVID-19 vaccine. Produced via immunoSEQ multiplex PCR; TCRdb's table is partial and in-frame only. Of approximately 180,000 clones in the sample, 85% to 90% are singletons; the top ten hold roughly 6%. Source: peripheral blood, taken on day 0 of AZD1222 vaccination. The receptors here all came from an adult in good health.

The rearrangement uses TRBV6-5 and TRBJ2-5, with a possible D match to TRBD2 (6 bases). The germline CDR1 and CDR2 sequences are MNHEY and SVGAGI. The CDR3 spans 16 residues. V lost 2 bases and J lost 2, with 15 bases in between. CDR3 DNA: TGTGCCAGCAGTTACCGCTTTTCAGGGACTCAAGAGACCCAGTACTTC. This sequence encodes CASSYRFSGTQETQYF.

The chain recombines TRBV6-4 with TRBJ1-3; a possible D gene is TRBD1 (5 bases). CDR1 MRHNA and CDR2 SNTAGT come from the germline V gene. V dropped 7 bases and J dropped 7 bases, with 11 bases sitting between them. CDR3 length: 12 residues. CDR3 in DNA: TGTGCCAGCATCAGGGAGAGGAACACCATATATTTT. Protein product: CASIRERNTIYF.

This clone has only one observation. V and J are TRBV9 and TRBJ1-6; TRBD1 matches at 10 bases. Germline loops: CDR1 SGDLS, CDR2 YYNGEE. CDR3 length: 16 amino acids. V lost 2 bases to trimming and J lost 11 bases; unmatched junction nucleotides: 10. In DNA, the CDR3 is TGTGCCAGCAGCGTGTCGGGACAGGGGAATAGTCCACCCCTCCACTTT. Amino acid sequence: CASSVSGQGNSPPLHF.

The chain recombines TRBV5-1 with TRBJ1-4; no clear D. In germline, CDR1 is SGHRS, CDR2 YFSETQ. The CDR3 consists of 14 residues. Trimming cost V 1 base and J 8 bases, with 12 bases left between them. The CDR3 loop reads CASSLRPAVEKLFF. CDR3 DNA sequence: TGCGCCAGCAGCTTGCGACCCGCAGTCGAAAAACTGTTTTTT.

This chain uses TRBV19 with TRBJ2-7; D ambiguous. The CDR3 extends over 12 amino acids. V shed 0 bases and J shed 6 bases, with 6 bases lying between them. Looked up from germline, CDR1 is LNHDA and CDR2 is SQIVND (reference sequence). The DNA for the CDR3 is TGTGCCAGTAGTATAGAATTGGGCGAGCAGTACTTC. Amino acids: CASSIELGEQYF.